A single sample is the source of the 27 T cell receptor beta chains below, sequenced in a study of blood T cell repertoires in COVID-19 (dated by TCRdb to about 2020). The receptor library was made with the immunoSEQ multiplex PCR assay. The source is immuneACCESS, and TCRdb retained only in-frame sequences with V and J called. Part of the clones is not carried over; for the studies checked, unresolved V genes explain less than half of this, and the remainder is unexplained. The sample table contains about 430,000 clones; only one count was recorded for around nine tenths of them. Less than 0.95% of the sample belongs to the ten largest clones. The sample comprised peripheral blood. These receptors were obtained from a man younger than 35 with COVID-19, enrolled during active disease.

The rearrangement joins TRBV3-1 (or the pseudogene TRBV3-2) to TRBJ2-1, with TRBD2 as a possible D gene (6 bases). The germline gives CDR1 LGHDT, CDR2 YNNKEL (reference sequence). This CDR3 is built from 15 residues. Deletions cut 1 base from V and 12 bases from J, with 19 bases between. As DNA, the CDR3 is TGTGCCAGCAGCCAAGCTTCCCGGGGGAGACTAAGGCAGTTCTTC. The encoded protein is CASSQASRGRLRQFF.

This clone appeared a single time. In the same sample, other DNA sequences code for this CDR3. This chain joins TRBV6-5 and TRBJ1-1, with D maybe TRBD1 (5 bases). Trimming shortened V by 6 bases and J by 3 bases, and 11 bases separated the two germline ends. This CDR3 has 13 residues. Germline CDR1 is MNHEY and CDR2 is SVGAGI. This CDR3 reads CASRLQGDTEAFF. CDR3 in DNA: TGTGCCAGCAGACTTCAGGGTGACACTGAAGCTTTCTTT.

In DNA, the CDR3 is TGTGCCAGCAGAGGACAGGGTGGCACTGAAGCTTTCTTT. It is translated as CASRGQGGTEAFF. J is TRBJ1-1 and V is TRBV5-4; 8 bases map to TRBD1. The CDR3 runs to 13 residues. Germline-derived CDR1 and CDR2 are SGHNT and YYREEE (reference sequence). The V gene end was trimmed by 5 bases and the J gene end by 4 bases; junction bases not matched to a gene: 4.

The chain recombines TRBV7-9 with TRBJ1-1; the match to TRBD1 covers 7 bases. Germline V gives CDR1 SEHNR, CDR2 FQNEAQ (reference sequence). The length of the CDR3 is 13 residues. V was pared by 0 bases and J by 7 bases, with 2 bases of the junction left unmatched. The DNA of the CDR3 is TGTGCCAGCAGCTTAGCAGGGACAGTTGAAGCTTTCTTT. This gives the protein CASSLAGTVEAFF.

The genes are TRBV5-4 and TRBJ2-1; a possible D gene is TRBD2 (5 bases). CDR3 length: 13 residues. Germline V lookup: CDR1 SGHNT, CDR2 YYREEE (reference sequence). The germline V and J ends were trimmed by 7 bases and 5 bases, with 13 bases remaining between them. The CDR3 is CASLGAEDNEQFF. The CDR3 region has the DNA TGTGCCAGCTTGGGAGCGGAGGACAATGAGCAGTTCTTC.

The genes are TRBV9 and TRBJ2-7, with 10 bases identical to TRBD1. V shed 1 base and J 6 bases; nucleotides not matched to a gene: 4. In germline, CDR1 is SGDLS, CDR2 YYNGEE. This CDR3 is 14 amino acids long. The CDR3 loop is CASSVYGDRGEQYF. CDR3 bases: TGTGCCAGCAGCGTATATGGGGACAGGGGCGAGCAGTACTTC. The entire variable domain, with the rest obtained from reference TRBV9 and TRBJ2-7, is as follows: DSGVTQTPKHLITATGQRVTLRCSPRSGDLSVYWYQQSLDQGLQFLIQYYNGEERAKGNILERFSAQQFPDLHSELNLSSLELGDSALYFCASSVYGDRGEQYFGPGTRLTVT.

The V and J genes are TRBV19 and TRBJ2-2, with TRBD2 matching over 9 bases. CDR1 is LNHDA, CDR2 SQIVND, per germline (reference sequence). The CDR3 runs to 13 residues. Losses at the gene ends were 6 bases for V and 4 bases for J; bases not matched to a gene: 0. CDR3 loop: CASRLAGTGELFF. CDR3 nucleotides: TGTGCCAGTAGACTAGCGGGCACCGGGGAGCTGTTTTTT.

The rearrangement links TRBV10-2 to TRBJ2-1; 11 bases are shared with TRBD2. Germline V lookup: CDR1 WSHSY, CDR2 SAAADI. Losses at the gene ends were 8 bases for V and 7 bases for J; bases not matched to a gene: 4. There are 13 residues in the CDR3. CDR3 loop: CASVTSGRNEQFF. CDR3 sequence (DNA): TGCGCCAGCGTCACTAGCGGGAGAAATGAGCAGTTCTTC.

This rearrangement joins TRBV11-2 to TRBJ2-5; 7 bases line up with TRBD1. Germline V gene lookup returns CDR1 SGHAT and CDR2 FQNNGV. Trimming took 1 base from V and 0 from J; bases not matched to a gene: 11. The CDR3 spans 18 residues. CDR3 protein: CASSLGAPGQTYQETQYF. CDR3 coding DNA: TGTGCCAGCAGCTTAGGGGCCCCGGGACAGACATACCAAGAGACCCAGTACTTC.

This clone has only one observation. The chain joins TRBV19 to TRBJ2-7, with TRBD1 matching over 9 bases. The CDR3 is made up of 14 amino acids. The V and J ends lost 3 bases and 3 bases, in that order; junction bases with no gene match: 3. Looked up from germline, CDR1 is LNHDA and CDR2 is SQIVND (reference sequence). Written as DNA, the CDR3 is TGTGCCAGTAGTATCGGGACAGGGTTCTACGAGCAGTACTTC. It codes for CASSIGTGFYEQYF.

Points on this clone: At the DNA level, this CDR3 is encoded by other sequences in the same sample as well. V usage is TRBV27 and J usage is TRBJ2-1, with D perhaps matching TRBD2 (5 bases). CDR1 MNHEY and CDR2 SMNVEV come from the germline V gene (reference sequence). The length of the CDR3 is 16 residues. The V end was cut by 1 base, the J end by 0 bases, with 10 bases between. CDR3 bases: TGTGCCAGCAGTTTATTGGCGGGTAGCTCCTACAATGAGCAGTTCTTC. It codes for CASSLLAGSSYNEQFF.

The CDR3 bases are TGTGCCAGCAGTTATAGTTCCCACACAGATACGCAGTATTTT. It specifies CASSYSSHTDTQYF. The chain combines TRBV6-6 with TRBJ2-3; D is unresolved. Germline CDR1 is MNHNY and CDR2 is SVGAGI (reference sequence). The CDR3 consists of 14 residues. Trimming cost V 3 bases and J 2 bases, with 9 bases left between them.

V and J are TRBV2 and TRBJ2-3; TRBD2 matches 8 bases. Germline trimming cut 6 bases from V and 4 bases from J; bases unmatched to any gene: 6. The CDR3 is 14 residues long. CDR1 is SNHLY, CDR2 FYNNEI, per germline. CDR3 nucleotides: TGTGCCAGCAGATCCGGAGCGGGGGCAGATACGCAGTATTTT. Translation: CASRSGAGADTQYF. Supplemented by reference TRBV2 and TRBJ2-3, the full variable domain reads EPEVTQTPSHQVTQMGQEVILRCVPISNHLYFYWYRQILGQKVEFLVSFYNNEISEKSEIFDDQFSVERPDGSNFTLKIRSTKLEDSAMYFCASRSGAGADTQYFGPGTRLTVL.

This chain joins TRBV6-1 and TRBJ2-1, with TRBD1 as a possible D gene (6 bases). Germline lookup yields CDR1 MNHNS and CDR2 SASEGT. This CDR3 has 16 residues. V lost 3 bases to trimming and J lost 8 bases, with 20 bases between them. CDR3 residues: CASSDVGRGREYEQFF. The CDR3 DNA is TGTGCCAGCAGTGATGTGGGCAGGGGAAGGGAGTATGAGCAGTTCTTC.

The chain is built from TRBV5-6 and TRBJ2-1; no clear D gene. In germline, CDR1 is SGHDT, CDR2 YYEEEE. Trimming took 0 bases from V and 1 from J, leaving 8 bases between them. The CDR3 covers 15 residues. CDR3 residues: CASSLVAASYNEQFF. The DNA of the CDR3 is TGTGCCAGCAGCTTGGTTGCGGCTTCCTACAATGAGCAGTTCTTC.

The genes are TRBV19 and TRBJ2-5; 7 nucleotides align to TRBD2. CDR1 is LNHDA, CDR2 SQIVND, per germline (reference sequence). This CDR3 has 15 amino acids. The junction had 9 bases not matched to a gene; V was cut back by 3 bases and J by 5 bases. CDR3 in DNA: TGTGCCAGTAGTATCCCAGGTCGGGGGGAGGAGACCCAGTACTTC. It encodes CASSIPGRGEETQYF.

The chain employs TRBV29-1 and TRBJ2-5; perhaps TRBD2 as D (5 bases). CDR3 size: 13 residues. Germline V gene sequence: CDR1 SQVTM, CDR2 ANQGSEA. Trimming pared 6 bases from V and 5 bases from J, leaving 16 bases between. CDR3 nucleotide sequence: TGCAGCGTCGGGTCGCTAAGCGGTGAGACCCAGTACTTC. This gives the protein CSVGSLSGETQYF.

This sequence joins TRBV19 and TRBJ2-4; 12 bases map to TRBD2. J was trimmed by 3 bases and V by 6 bases; bases with no gene match: 3. This CDR3 comprises 15 residues. CDR1 and CDR2 (germline): LNHDA, SQIVND (reference sequence). The CDR3 DNA follows: TGTGCCAGTAGATCTAGCGGGGGGGACAAAAACATTCAGTACTTC. Protein sequence: CASRSSGGDKNIQYF.

The chain joins TRBV15 to TRBJ2-1; the D gene is possibly TRBD2 (5 bases). CDR3 size: 15 residues. Trimming removed 5 bases from V and 10 bases from J, with 21 bases in between. The germline V gene has CDR1 LNHNV and CDR2 YYDKDF (reference sequence). The CDR3 region has the DNA TGTGCCACCAGCCCCCCTTATCCGGGGTCAGGCGAGCAGTTCTTC. Translation gives CATSPPYPGSGEQFF.

This clone has ten or more counts. The chain combines TRBV28 with TRBJ1-2; D might be TRBD1 (6 bases). From germline, CDR1 is MDHEN and CDR2 SYDVKM. The CDR3 extends over 13 amino acids. The V gene lost 9 bases and the J gene lost 6 bases, with 17 bases spanning the gap. The CDR3 coding sequence is TGTGCCAGTAGAGCGGGGGCTACCGATGGCTACACCTTC. Translation: CASRAGATDGYTF.

The chain uses TRBV7-6 and TRBJ2-3; TRBD2 matches at 12 bases. There are 17 residues in the CDR3. J lost 0 bases, V lost 5 bases, and 6 bases had no gene match. CDR1 is SGHVS and CDR2 is FNYEAQ in the germline V gene. Here the CDR3 DNA reads TGTGCCAGCAGCAACGGACTAGCGGGGTCTAGCACAGATACGCAGTATTTT. As protein: CASSNGLAGSSTDTQYF.

The chain joins TRBV19 to TRBJ1-2, with D maybe TRBD1 (5 bases). The germline V and J ends were trimmed by 4 bases and 8 bases, with 17 bases remaining between them. Per germline, CDR1 LNHDA and CDR2 SQIVND (reference sequence). This CDR3 comprises 14 residues. CDR3 protein: CASSSSRQGGGYTF. CDR3 DNA: TGTGCCAGTAGTAGTTCGAGGCAGGGTGGAGGCTACACCTTC.

The chain couples TRBV25-1 to TRBJ2-5; TRBD2 agrees at 7 bases. Germline lookup yields CDR1 MGHDK and CDR2 SYGVNS. V shed 1 base, J shed 9 bases, and the junction held 14 bases outside the gene matches. The CDR3 consists of 16 residues. The DNA for the CDR3 is TGTGCCAGCAGTGAATTTCGGGGGGAGGGACGGGAAGCCCAGTACTTC. Translated: CASSEFRGEGREAQYF.

The sample holds a few counts of this clone. This CDR3 is also generated by other DNA sequences in the sample. J is TRBJ2-7 and V is TRBV5-1; a possible D gene is TRBD1 (6 bases). V was clipped by 0 bases and J by 3 bases, with 7 bases between them. The CDR3 extends over 13 amino acids. The germline V gene has CDR1 SGHRS and CDR2 YFSETQ. In DNA, the CDR3 is TGCGCCAGCAGCTTGGTACAGGGCTACGAGCAGTACTTC. It is translated as CASSLVQGYEQYF.

V is TRBV3-1 (or the pseudogene TRBV3-2) and J is TRBJ2-1, with 9 bases identical to TRBD1. Germline CDR1 is LGHDT and CDR2 is YNNKEL (reference sequence). This CDR3 is 14 amino acids long. After removal of 5 bases from V and 9 bases from J, the junction contained 8 bases not matched to a gene. CDR3 region: CASSDPGQGGEQFF. The CDR3 bases are TGTGCCAGCAGCGATCCGGGACAGGGCGGTGAGCAGTTCTTC.

Note on this clone: Other DNA sequences in this specimen translate into the identical CDR3. This chain links TRBV3-1 (or the pseudogene TRBV3-2) with TRBJ1-1; D possibly corresponds to TRBD1 (6 bases). The germline V and J ends were trimmed by 8 bases and 6 bases, with 10 bases remaining between them. CDR1 and CDR2 (germline): LGHDT, YNNKEL (reference sequence). This CDR3 has 11 amino acids. The CDR3: CASRGGAEAFF. CDR3 DNA: TGTGCCAGCCGCGGGGGCGCTGAAGCTTTCTTT.

The chain joins TRBV19 to TRBJ2-7; 10 nucleotides align to TRBD2. The germline V gene has CDR1 LNHDA and CDR2 SQIVND (reference sequence). With 4 bases clipped from V and 0 bases from J, the junction kept 9 bases outside the gene matches. This CDR3 has 17 amino acids. DNA for the CDR3: TGTGCCAGTAGTAATTCTCTGGGGACTAGCGTCTCCTACGAGCAGTACTTC. This encodes CASSNSLGTSVSYEQYF.